This TCR beta chain was identified in a study of siplizumab effects on memory and regulatory T cells. Regarding the study as a whole: Some alloreactive sequences were traceable to unstimulated CD4+ memory cells, and siplizumab significantly reduced them.

Using immunoSEQ multiplex PCR, the repertoire was profiled, and TCRdb retains in-frame clones only, with some absent. Of some 97,000 clones listed, about 94% were seen once; the top ten hold approximately 1.5%. With respect to this clone: No antigen is known for it.

The sample taken for sequencing was non-Treg CD4+ T cells sorted from blood. The TCR originated in a human donor in good health.

CDR3 sequence (DNA): TGTGCCAGCAGCTTAGGGGGCGGTATTTATCAGCCCCAGCATTTT. It encodes CASSLGGGIYQPQHF. The chain uses TRBV7-9 and TRBJ1-5, with D perhaps TRBD1 (5 bases). Germline V lookup: CDR1 SEHNR, CDR2 FQNEAQ (reference sequence). V was pared by 1 base and J by 5 bases, with 12 bases between. The length of the CDR3 is 15 residues.